These T cell receptor beta chains were read from a single sample in a study of cytomegalovirus exposure and HLA in healthy donors. This table comes from immunoSEQ multiplex PCR, and its TCRdb copy is limited to in-frame clones, with some not included. There are approximately 130,000 clones in the sample; about three quarters occur only once, and approximately 1.8% lies in the top ten. Sequenced sample: PBMCs. These TCRs come from a female donor in good health and CMV-seropositive. CDR3s leave out the opening cysteine and the closing phenylalanine or tryptophan. Fields, in order: clone size, V gene, CDR3 protein. Expanded clones get a size class; other rows say once, few or many, or leave the size out.

-,TRBV5-1,ASSRGTEAF
-,TRBV12-5,ASGLWGGNQPQH
-,TRBV7-2,ASSLTRVVSYEQY
-,TRBV6-1,ASSKQGDEQY
-,TRBV5-8,ASSLTGPTGELF
once,TRBV11-2,ASSQLRGFHYGYT
-,TRBV11-2,ASSLAGAEDTQY
-,TRBV28,ASSSSRTGPMALH
-,TRBV14,ASSQETGLARGEQY
-,TRBV28,ASSFSGTEAF
-,TRBV6-1,ASSEQDRTNQPQH
-,TRBV29-1,SVGDSDYEQY
once,TRBV10-2,ASSETSGPSTDTQY
-,TRBV5-1,ASSLPGTVNTEAF
-,TRBV5-6,ASSSRGGAFDGYT
-,TRBV5-1,ASSFTGGETQY
-,TRBV5-4,ASSPGGANYGYT
-,TRBV7-7,ASSPTGTLAETQY
-,TRBV28,ASTETVPNEKLF
few,TRBV5-1,ASSTHPSGADTQY
-,TRBV7-2,ASSSTQGVYYGYT
few,TRBV6-5,ASSYTSSGRAHEQY
-,TRBV21-1,ASRQGAPGANVLT
-,TRBV11-2,ASSLIPGDGTATQY